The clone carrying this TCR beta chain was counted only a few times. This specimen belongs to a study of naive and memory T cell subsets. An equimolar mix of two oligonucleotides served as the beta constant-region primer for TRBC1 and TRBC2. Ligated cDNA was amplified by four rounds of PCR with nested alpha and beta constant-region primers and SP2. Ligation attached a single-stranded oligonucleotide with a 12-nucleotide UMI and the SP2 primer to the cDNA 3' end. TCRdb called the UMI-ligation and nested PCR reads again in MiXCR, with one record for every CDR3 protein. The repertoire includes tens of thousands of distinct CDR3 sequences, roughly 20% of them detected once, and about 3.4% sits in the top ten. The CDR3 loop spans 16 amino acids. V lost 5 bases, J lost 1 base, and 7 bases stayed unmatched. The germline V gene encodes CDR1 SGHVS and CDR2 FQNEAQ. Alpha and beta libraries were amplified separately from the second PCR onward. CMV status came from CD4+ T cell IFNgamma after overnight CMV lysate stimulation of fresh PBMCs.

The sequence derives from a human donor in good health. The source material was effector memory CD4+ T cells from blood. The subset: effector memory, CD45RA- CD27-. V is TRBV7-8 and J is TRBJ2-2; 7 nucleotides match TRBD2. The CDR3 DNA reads TGTGCCAGCAGCCCAACTAGCGCTAAGAACACCGGGGAGCTGTTTTTT. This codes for CASSPTSAKNTGELFF.